This TCR beta chain comes out of a study of T cell responses to AZD1222 COVID-19 vaccine. This CDR3 is built from 16 residues. V dropped 1 base and J dropped 6; count of bases not matched to a gene: 12. Germline values: CDR1 MNHEY, CDR2 SMNVEV (reference sequence). Study-wide results and limits: Spike-spanning, vaccine-associated CD4 TCRs were dominant at 160-218 and 743-854.

Measured with immunoSEQ multiplex PCR; TCRdb has only the in-frame clones, and not every one. The sample gives 150,000 to 200,000 clones, 94% of which show up once; over 4.5% is in the top ten. For this clone: The antigen is not known.

The chain is built from TRBV27 and TRBJ2-7, with 7 nucleotides matching TRBD2. Sequenced here: peripheral blood, sampled 28 days after the second AZD1222 dose. The source of this sequence is an adult who received the AZD1222 COVID-19 vaccine. CDR3 coding DNA: TGTGCCAGCAGTTTATACGGCGTGGGAGGGTTCACCGAGCAGTACTTC. Protein: CASSLYGVGGFTEQYF.